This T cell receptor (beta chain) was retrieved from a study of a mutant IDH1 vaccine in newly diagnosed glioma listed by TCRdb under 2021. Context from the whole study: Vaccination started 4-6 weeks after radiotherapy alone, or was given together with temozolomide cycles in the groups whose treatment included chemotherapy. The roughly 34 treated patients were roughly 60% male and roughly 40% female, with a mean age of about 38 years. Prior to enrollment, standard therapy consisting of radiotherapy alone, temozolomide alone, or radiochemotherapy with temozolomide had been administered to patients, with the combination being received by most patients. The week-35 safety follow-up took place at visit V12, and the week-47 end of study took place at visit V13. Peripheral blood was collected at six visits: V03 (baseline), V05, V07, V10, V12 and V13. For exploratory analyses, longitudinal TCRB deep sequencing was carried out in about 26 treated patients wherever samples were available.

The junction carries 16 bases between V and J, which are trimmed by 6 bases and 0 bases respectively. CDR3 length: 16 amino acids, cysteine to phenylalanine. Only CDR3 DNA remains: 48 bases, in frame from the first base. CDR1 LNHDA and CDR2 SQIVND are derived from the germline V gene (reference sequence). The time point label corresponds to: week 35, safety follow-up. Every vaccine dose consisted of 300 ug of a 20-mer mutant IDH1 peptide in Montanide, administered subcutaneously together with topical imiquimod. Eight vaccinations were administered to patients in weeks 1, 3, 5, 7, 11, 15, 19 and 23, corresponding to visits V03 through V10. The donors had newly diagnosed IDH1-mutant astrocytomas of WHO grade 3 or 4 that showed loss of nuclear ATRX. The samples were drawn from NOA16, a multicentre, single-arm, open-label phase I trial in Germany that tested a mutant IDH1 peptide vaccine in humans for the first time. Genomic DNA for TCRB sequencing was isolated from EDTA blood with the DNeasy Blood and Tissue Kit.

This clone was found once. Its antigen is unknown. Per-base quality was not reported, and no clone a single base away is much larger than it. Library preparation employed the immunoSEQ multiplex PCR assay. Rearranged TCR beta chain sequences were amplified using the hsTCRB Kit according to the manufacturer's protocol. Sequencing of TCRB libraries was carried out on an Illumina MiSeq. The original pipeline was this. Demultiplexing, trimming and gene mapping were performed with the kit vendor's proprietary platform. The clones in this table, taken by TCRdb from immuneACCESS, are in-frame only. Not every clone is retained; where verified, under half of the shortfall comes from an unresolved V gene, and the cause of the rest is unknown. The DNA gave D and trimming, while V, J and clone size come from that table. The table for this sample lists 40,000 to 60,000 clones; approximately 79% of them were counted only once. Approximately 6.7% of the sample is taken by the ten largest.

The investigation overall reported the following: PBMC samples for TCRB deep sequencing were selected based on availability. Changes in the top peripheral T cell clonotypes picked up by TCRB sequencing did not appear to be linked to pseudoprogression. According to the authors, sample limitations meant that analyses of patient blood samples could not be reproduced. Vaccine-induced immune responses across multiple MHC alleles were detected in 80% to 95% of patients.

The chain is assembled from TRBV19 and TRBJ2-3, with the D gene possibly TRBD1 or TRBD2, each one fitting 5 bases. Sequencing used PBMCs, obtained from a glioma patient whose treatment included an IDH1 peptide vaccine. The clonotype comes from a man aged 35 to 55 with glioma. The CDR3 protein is CASSEGLSLSTDTQYF. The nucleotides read TGTGCCAGTAGCGAGGGGTTAAGCCTCAGCACAGATACGCAGTATTTT.